Sequencing of this T cell receptor (beta chain) was carried out in a study of blood T cell repertoires in COVID-19. The length of the CDR3 is 17 residues. The germline V and J ends were trimmed by 0 bases and 1 base, with 14 bases remaining between them. The germline gives CDR1 MNHNS, CDR2 SASEGT. This study enrolled people aged 18 to 89 from 24 US geographic areas. Cohorts were assigned according to the clinical history that participants reported. Per the original methods: Scientists estimated how many nucleated cells there were by amplifying reference gene primers. The table came from immunoSEQ multiplex PCR; TCRdb's copy has only in-frame clones and leaves some out. The V and J calls and clone size were taken over from that table, and D and trimming were inferred from the DNA. The sample lists approximately 260,000 clones; approximately 83% were seen once.

This rearrangement joins TRBV6-1 to TRBJ2-3; possible D gene TRBD1, 6 bases. Sequencing input: PBMCs or T cells enriched from blood (not recorded which). This clonotype originated in a woman aged 40-49 years with acute COVID-19. The CDR3: CASSEAGTRAGTDTQYF. The CDR3 region has the DNA TGTGCCAGCAGTGAAGCAGGGACACGAGCAGGCACAGATACGCAGTATTTT.